The 14 T cell receptor beta chains in this list originate from one sample, sequenced in a study of blood T cell repertoires in COVID-19. This table comes from immunoSEQ multiplex PCR, and its TCRdb copy is limited to in-frame clones, with some not included. The table shows roughly 330,000 clones, with roughly nine tenths occurring only once. The sample taken for sequencing was PBMCs or T cells enriched from blood (not recorded which). The receptors were sampled from a young woman who had recovered from COVID-19.

The chain employs TRBV19 and TRBJ1-4; D unclear. CDR1 is LNHDA, CDR2 SQIVND, per germline (reference sequence). The CDR3 consists of 14 residues. Trimming stripped 5 bases from V and 5 bases from J, with 12 bases between. The CDR3 DNA reads as TGTGCCAGTAGTCCTGTCAGACTGAATGAAAAACTGTTTTTT. Translating it yields CASSPVRLNEKLFF.

The J gene is TRBJ1-2, the V gene TRBV25-1; a weak D match, TRBD1 (5 bases). There are 12 residues in the CDR3. Deletions cut 8 bases from V and 4 bases from J, with 11 bases between. Germline CDR1 MGHDK, CDR2 SYGVNS. Here the CDR3 reads CASEGQRYGYTF. The CDR3 DNA sequence: TGTGCCAGCGAAGGACAACGCTATGGCTACACCTTC.

The chain combines TRBV30 with TRBJ1-2; a weak D match, TRBD1 (6 bases). CDR3 size: 14 residues. The germline V gene encodes CDR1 GTSNPN and CDR2 SVGIG (reference sequence). The V end lost 2 bases, the J end lost 4 bases, and 14 bases lay between the germline ends. CDR3 sequence: CAWSRQGRAYGYTF. In DNA form, the CDR3 reads TGTGCCTGGAGTCGGCAGGGGCGCGCCTATGGCTACACCTTC.

The J gene is TRBJ2-1, the V gene TRBV11-2; 9 positions match TRBD2. CDR3 size: 16 residues. V lost 3 bases, J lost 1 base, and 4 bases stayed unmatched. CDR1 and CDR2 (germline): SGHAT, FQNNGV. CDR3 sequence: CASSFGGGGSYNEQFF. The CDR3 region has the DNA TGTGCCAGCAGCTTCGGCGGGGGGGGTTCCTACAATGAGCAGTTCTTC. Full variable domain (outside the CDR3, taken from reference TRBV11-2 and TRBJ2-1): EAGVAQSPRYKIIEKRQSVAFWCNPISGHATLYWYQQILGQGPKLLIQFQNNGVVDDSQLPKDRFSAERLKGVDSTLKIQPAKLEDSAVYLCASSFGGGGSYNEQFFGPGTRLTVL.

The chain recombines TRBV27 with TRBJ1-5; 9 positions match TRBD1. This CDR3 spans 15 amino acids. The V segment lost 8 bases and the J segment 2 bases; nucleotides outside the gene matches: 7. Germline-derived CDR1 and CDR2 are MNHEY and SMNVEV (reference sequence). In DNA form, the CDR3 reads TGTGCCAGCCGGAACAGGGGGCTTGGCAATCAGCCCCAGCATTTT. The encoded protein is CASRNRGLGNQPQHF.

V is TRBV21-1 and J is TRBJ1-5; no DNA check was done on the table's D call, TRBD1. TRBV21-1 is termed a pseudogene. This CDR3 is built from 17 residues. The CDR3 coding sequence is TGTGCCAGCAGCAAAGAGGTTCCAGGTTATAGCAATCAGCCCCAGCATTTT. Its translation is CASSKEVPGYSNQPQHF.

The J gene is TRBJ1-1, the V gene TRBV7-9; the D is unclear. V was cut by 2 bases and J by 5 bases, with 9 bases left in between. CDR3 length: 13 amino acids. Germline CDR1 is SEHNR and CDR2 is FQNEAQ (reference sequence). CDR3 DNA: TGTGCCAGCAGCTTATATGGGAGGACTGAAGCTTTCTTT. This encodes CASSLYGRTEAFF.

The chain couples TRBV30 to TRBJ2-4; D may be TRBD1 (5 bases). CDR1 is GTSNPN, CDR2 SVGIG, per germline (reference sequence). The CDR3 is 14 residues long. Trimming removed 2 bases at V and 5 bases at J, with 13 bases between. As DNA, the CDR3 is TGTGCCTGGAGTCTGAACAGGCGTCAAAACATTCAGTACTTC. This codes for CAWSLNRRQNIQYF.

The chain is built from TRBV13 and TRBJ2-1; 9 bases fit TRBD2. J gave up 6 bases and V 0 bases, and 6 bases lay outside the gene matches. The CDR3 covers 16 residues. Germline lookup yields CDR1 PRHDT and CDR2 FYEKMQ (reference sequence). The CDR3 loop reads CASSLGPSGAPNEQFF. The CDR3 DNA follows: TGTGCCAGCAGCTTAGGCCCTAGCGGGGCCCCCAATGAGCAGTTCTTC.

The genes are TRBV5-6 and TRBJ2-2, with 10 bases lining up with TRBD2. This CDR3 has 16 amino acids. Germline CDR1 SGHDT, CDR2 YYEEEE. V shed 2 bases and J 4 bases; nucleotides not matched to a gene: 5. The CDR3 loop is CASSFMLAGVTGELFF. DNA of the CDR3: TGTGCCAGCAGCTTTATGCTAGCGGGGGTCACCGGGGAGCTGTTTTTT.

V and J are TRBV5-1 and TRBJ2-7; TRBD1 matches at 8 bases. This CDR3 is built from 15 residues. V lost 4 bases and J lost 0; bases outside the gene matches: 6. CDR1 and CDR2 from the germline V gene are SGHRS and YFSETQ. The CDR3 loop is CASSEGTGASYEQYF. The CDR3 DNA reads as TGCGCCAGCAGCGAAGGGACAGGTGCCTCCTACGAGCAGTACTTC.

The CDR3: CASSLRGGGYTF. The CDR3 coding sequence is TGTGCCAGCAGTTTGAGGGGGGGCGGCTACACCTTC. This chain uses TRBV6-2 or TRBV6-3 with TRBJ1-2; perhaps TRBD1 as D (6 bases). The germline V gene has CDR1 MNHEY and CDR2 SVGEGT. The CDR3 runs 12 residues. The V gene lost 4 bases and the J gene lost 8 bases, with 11 bases spanning the gap.

The chain employs TRBV11-2 and TRBJ1-5, with D perhaps matching TRBD1 (5 bases). Trimming removed 5 bases at V and 3 bases at J, with 8 bases between. The CDR3 spans 13 residues. CDR1 is SGHAT and CDR2 is FQNNGV in the germline V gene. The CDR3 region has the DNA TGTGCCAGCAGCCGACAGATCAATCAGCCCCAGCATTTT. It yields the protein CASSRQINQPQHF. Using reference TRBV11-2 and TRBJ1-5 for the parts outside the CDR3, the full variable domain is EAGVAQSPRYKIIEKRQSVAFWCNPISGHATLYWYQQILGQGPKLLIQFQNNGVVDDSQLPKDRFSAERLKGVDSTLKIQPAKLEDSAVYLCASSRQINQPQHFGDGTRLSIL.

V is TRBV7-9 and J is TRBJ2-1, with D possibly matching TRBD2 (5 bases). Germline V gene data show CDR1 as SEHNR and CDR2 as FQNEAQ (reference sequence). Trimming cost V 5 bases and J 8 bases, with 16 bases left between them. This CDR3 is 14 amino acids long. The chain's CDR3 is CASSPGSWSDEQFF. CDR3 bases: TGTGCCAGCAGCCCGGGATCTTGGTCCGATGAGCAGTTCTTC.